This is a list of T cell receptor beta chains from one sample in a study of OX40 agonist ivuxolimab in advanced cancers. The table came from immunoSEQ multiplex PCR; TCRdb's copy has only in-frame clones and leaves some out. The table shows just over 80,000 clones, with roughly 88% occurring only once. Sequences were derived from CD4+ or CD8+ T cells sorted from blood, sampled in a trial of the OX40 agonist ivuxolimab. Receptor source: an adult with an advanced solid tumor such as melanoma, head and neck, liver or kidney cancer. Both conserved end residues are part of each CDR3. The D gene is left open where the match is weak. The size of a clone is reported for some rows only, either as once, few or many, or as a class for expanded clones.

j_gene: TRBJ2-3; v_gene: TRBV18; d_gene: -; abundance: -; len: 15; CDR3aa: CASSAGQPSTDTQYF; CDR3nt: TGTGCCAGCTCAGCTGGACAGCCTAGCACAGATACGCAGTATTTT
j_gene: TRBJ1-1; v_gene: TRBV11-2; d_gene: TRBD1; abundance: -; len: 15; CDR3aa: CASSVRTGGSTEAFF; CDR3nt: TGTGCCAGCAGCGTCAGGACAGGGGGAAGTACTGAAGCTTTCTTT
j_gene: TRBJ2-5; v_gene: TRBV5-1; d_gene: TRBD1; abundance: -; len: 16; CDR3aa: CASSKTQGATQETQYF; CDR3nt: TGCGCCAGCAGCAAAACACAGGGGGCGACTCAAGAGACCCAGTACTTC
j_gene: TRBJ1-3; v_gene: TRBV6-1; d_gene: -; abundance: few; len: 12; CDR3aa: CASHSSGNTIYF; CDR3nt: TGCGCTTCTCACTCCTCTGGAAACACCATATATTTT
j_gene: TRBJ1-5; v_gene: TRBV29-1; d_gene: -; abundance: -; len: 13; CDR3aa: CSVRQARDQPQHF; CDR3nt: TGCAGCGTTCGACAGGCCCGTGATCAGCCCCAGCATTTT
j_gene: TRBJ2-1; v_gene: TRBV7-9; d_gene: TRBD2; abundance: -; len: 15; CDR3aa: CASSLTGGSYNEQFF; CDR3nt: TGTGCCAGCAGCTTGACGGGAGGGTCCTACAATGAGCAGTTCTTC
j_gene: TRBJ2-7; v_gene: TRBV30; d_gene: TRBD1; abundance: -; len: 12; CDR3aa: CAWQQGEHEQYF; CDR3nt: TGTGCCTGGCAACAGGGGGAACACGAGCAGTACTTC
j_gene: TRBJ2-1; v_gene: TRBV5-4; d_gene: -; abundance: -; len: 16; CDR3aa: CASSTPPLASDNEQFF; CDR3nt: TGTGCCAGCAGTACCCCCCCACTAGCTTCTGACAATGAGCAGTTCTTC
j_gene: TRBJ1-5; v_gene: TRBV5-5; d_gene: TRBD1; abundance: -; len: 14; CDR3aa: CASSKGQSNQPQHF; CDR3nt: TGTGCCAGCAGCAAGGGACAGTCCAATCAGCCCCAGCATTTT
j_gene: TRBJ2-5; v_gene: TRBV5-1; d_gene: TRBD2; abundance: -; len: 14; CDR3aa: CASRIAGERETQYF; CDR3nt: TGCGCCAGCAGGATAGCGGGAGAAAGAGAGACCCAGTACTTC
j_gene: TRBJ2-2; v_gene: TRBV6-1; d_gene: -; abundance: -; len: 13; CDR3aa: CASGAGITGELFF; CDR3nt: TGTGCCAGCGGGGCAGGGATCACCGGGGAGCTGTTTTTT